These 2 T cell receptor beta chains originate from one sample sequenced in a study of blood T cell repertoires in COVID-19. Clones were sequenced by immunoSEQ multiplex PCR, and TCRdb holds only the in-frame ones, with some missing. The sample yields roughly 350,000 clones, 85% seen once. Sequencing input: peripheral blood. All receptors come from a woman aged 18-35 years with acute or convalescent COVID-19.

This clone has a count of ten or more. The chain uses TRBV4-2 and TRBJ2-5; 9 bases are shared with TRBD2. Per germline, CDR1 LGHNA and CDR2 YNFKEQ. The V and J ends lost 0 bases and 2 bases, in that order; junction bases with no gene match: 4. The CDR3 extends over 16 amino acids. Here the CDR3 reads CASSQDRAGGQETQYF. The CDR3 DNA reads TGTGCCAGCAGCCAAGATCGGGCGGGGGGGCAAGAGACCCAGTACTTC.

The chain joins TRBV19 to TRBJ1-1; unclear D gene. Trimming shortened V by 1 base and J by 1 base, and 4 bases separated the two germline ends. CDR3 length equals 13 residues. CDR1 and CDR2 from the germline V gene are LNHDA and SQIVND (reference sequence). The CDR3 nucleotides are TGTGCCAGTAGTATAGCGAGGAACACTGAAGCTTTCTTT. It yields the protein CASSIARNTEAFF.